The subject of this entry is one T cell receptor (beta chain). Its binding antigen is unknown. Within one base of it there is no much larger clone, and no base qualities were kept. To identify antigen-specific CD4+ T cell clonotypes by their expansion, the ViraFEST assay first stimulated PBMC with viral peptide pools and then applied TCR sequencing. After less than 13 days of culture, CD4+ T cells were isolated with the EasySep CD4+ T cell isolation kit. The absence of prior SARS-CoV-2 infection in healthy vaccine recipients was confirmed by negative nucleocapsid antibodies before and after vaccination. Under 2.5 million PBMC per well were cultured with 8.5 to 10 ug/ml peptides in IMDM containing approximately 4.7% human AB serum, about 9.6 IU/ml IL-2 and gentamicin. Half of the culture medium was replaced with fresh IL-2-containing medium on days 3 and 7. Each peptide stimulation condition was cultured in triplicate wells unless otherwise noted. Using Ficoll-Paque Plus gradient centrifugation, PBMC were separated from whole blood and then either used fresh or cryopreserved at -140C. The overlapping peptide pools covered the spike proteins of SARS-CoV-2 and of the common cold coronaviruses HCoV-NL63, HCoV-OC43 and HCoV-229E. The QIAamp micro DNA kit was used to extract genomic DNA from the cultured CD4+ T cells.

The sample originates from a study of vaccination effects on CD4 cells after COVID-19 (dated by TCRdb to between 2021 and 2022). About the full investigation: Participants received two doses of either the BNT162b2 or the mRNA-1273 mRNA SARS-CoV-2 vaccine. In both COVID-19 convalescent patients and infection-naive vaccine recipients, the study compared SARS-CoV-2 spike-specific CD4+ TCR repertoires from before mRNA vaccination with those from after it. A total of 10 COVID-19 convalescent patients and a few SARS-CoV-2-naive healthy vaccine recipients were included in the full study. Cultures from other donors in the study were sequenced with the Oncomine TCR Beta short-read assay on an Illumina iSeq 100. Overall results and qualifications from the work: Among healthy vaccine recipients, nearly all vaccine-induced clones were SARS-CoV-2 mono-reactive, and only 1 of 255 was cross-reactive with common cold coronaviruses. Limitations of the study were the small number of convalescent patients and the absence of early post-infection timepoints. Marked clonal contraction was observed in both infection-induced and vaccine-induced clones at late post-vaccination timepoints, consistent with waning T cell responses.

The library was prepared using the immunoSEQ multiplex PCR assay. DNA from the CD4+ T cells that had been cultured and isolated underwent TCR beta CDR3 sequencing. The authors processed their data as follows. Non-productive TCR sequences were removed and reads were trimmed to the CDR3 region, keeping CDR3s of at least 7 amino acids. The MANAFEST web app was used to pick out antigen-specific clonotypes by comparing their expansion in peptide wells with that in reference cultures. For clones to be considered positive, expansion at FDR<0.05 versus reference and all other wells, an odds ratio above 5, and a frequency above 0.1% in two replicate wells were required. A clonotype was called cross-reactive if it was significantly expanded both in SARS-CoV-2 spike wells and in at least one common cold coronavirus spike condition. CDR3 similarity was assessed by Levenshtein distance with the stringdist R package, and unrooted trees were built with ape in R 3.6.1. Here the immuneACCESS table is served through TCRdb, limited to in-frame sequences with V and J called. Missing clones are a known gap in these copies; in checked studies unresolved V genes cover under half, and the rest lacks a known reason. V and J calls and clone size are copied from that table; D and trimming were computed from the DNA. The sample table contains tens of thousands of clones; only one count was recorded for around 62% of them. Jointly, the top ten make up roughly 11% of the sample.

V drops 3 bases and J drops 7 bases, leaving 9 bases in between. The CDR3 has 13 amino acids, counting the end cysteine and phenylalanine. Only the CDR3 DNA stays, 39 bases, in frame from base 1. From a lookup of the germline V gene, CDR1 and CDR2 are MGHRA and YSYEKL. The specimen comprised CD4+ T cells from PBMCs cultured with HCoV-NL63 spike peptides, sampled before COVID-19 vaccination. Explained via the paper, the cell subset or site label denotes: HCoV-NL63 spike overlapping peptide pool stimulation. The chain is assembled from TRBV4-1 and TRBJ1-4, with the D gene too uncertain to name. This clonotype was sampled from a human donor who received a COVID-19 vaccine. The CDR3 is CASSQRSGEKLFF. The nucleotide sequence is TGCGCCAGCAGCCAGCGATCAGGTGAAAAACTGTTTTTT.